The entry below gives a single TCR beta chain sequence along with its context. Its antigen is undetermined. Use of 60 Vbeta and 13 Jbeta primers characterized the PCR. Measured with immunoSEQ multiplex PCR; TCRdb has only the in-frame clones, and not every one. The table has roughly 100,000 clones, roughly 13% seen once; the top ten hold 16%. The sample comes from a study of cytomegalovirus exposure and HLA in healthy donors. Broader study findings: Some TCR beta chains (164 of them) were listed as cytomegalovirus-associated. Indistinguishability led to the exclusion of some V segments, TRBV6-2 and TRBV6-3 included. Associated with HLA alleles at 0.05 false discovery rate in a later analysis were 16,951 TCR beta sequences. Sequencing depth across donors, presence/absence analyses assumed, was roughly uniform.

The CDR3 is 13 amino acids. The V and J ends lost 8 bases and 2 bases respectively, with 14 bases between them. CDR1 and CDR2 from the germline V gene are SQVTM and ANQGSEA. The receptor's source is a man aged 40-55 years in good health and CMV-seropositive. The sequenced sample consisted of PBMCs. The chain combines TRBV29-1 with TRBJ2-3; a weak D match, TRBD2 (6 bases). DNA of the CDR3: TGCAGCCTCTACGGGACTTACACAGATACGCAGTATTTT. Its protein is CSLYGTYTDTQYF.